The present TCR beta chain was sequenced within a study of blood T cell repertoires in COVID-19. Study as a whole: Acute and convalescent COVID-19 specimens originated in the United States, Italy and Spain. PBMCs, B-cell-depleted T cells, or T cells provided the cDNA or gDNA that made up the material.

A note on this clone: At the DNA level, this CDR3 is encoded by other sequences in the same sample as well.

In the original analysis: Using reference gene primer amplification, nucleated cell counts were estimated. The table came from immunoSEQ multiplex PCR; TCRdb's copy has only in-frame clones and leaves some out. D and trimming come from the DNA, and the V and J calls and clone size come from that table. This table has under 35,000 clones, about four fifths appearing once. Sequenced sample: peripheral blood. This TCR was sampled from a man between 65 and 79 years old with acute or convalescent COVID-19.

The CDR3 nucleotides read TGTGCCAGCAGCTTAGTTAGCGGGGGGGCGACAGATACGCAGTATTTT. Translating it yields CASSLVSGGATDTQYF. This chain links TRBV7-8 with TRBJ2-3, with 11 nucleotides matching TRBD2. Germline V gives CDR1 SGHVS, CDR2 FQNEAQ. CDR3 length: 16 amino acids. Unmatched junction bases numbered 3, after V lost 1 base and J lost 3 bases.